Included here is one T cell receptor (beta chain) sequence, with context. Its antigen is unknown. This record belongs to a study of T cell responses to AZD1222 COVID-19 vaccine. Findings and limits, study-wide: Clonal diversity may have been underestimated in mostly white British donors. Vaccination with two AZD1222 doses was followed by a rise in Spike-specific TCR breadth and depth. Targets within unmutated variant regions were reportedly found for nearly half of spike-specific TCRs. Spike was spanned by vaccine-associated CD4 TCRs, with dominance at 160-218 and 743-854.

The table came from immunoSEQ multiplex PCR; TCRdb's copy has only in-frame clones and leaves some out. The repertoire holds under 150,000 clones, around 83% seen once, with roughly a quarter in the top ten. Trimming removed 3 bases at V and 5 bases at J, with 7 bases between. Germline V CDR1 and CDR2: SNHLY, FYNNEI. The CDR3 is 13 amino acids. The source was peripheral blood, collected 28 days after the second AZD1222 dose. The clonotype comes from an adult who received the AZD1222 COVID-19 vaccine. The chain is built from TRBV2 and TRBJ1-4; the D gene is possibly TRBD1 (6 bases). This chain's CDR3 is CASSDTGNEKLFF. CDR3 coding DNA: TGTGCCAGCAGTGATACAGGGAATGAAAAACTGTTTTTT.